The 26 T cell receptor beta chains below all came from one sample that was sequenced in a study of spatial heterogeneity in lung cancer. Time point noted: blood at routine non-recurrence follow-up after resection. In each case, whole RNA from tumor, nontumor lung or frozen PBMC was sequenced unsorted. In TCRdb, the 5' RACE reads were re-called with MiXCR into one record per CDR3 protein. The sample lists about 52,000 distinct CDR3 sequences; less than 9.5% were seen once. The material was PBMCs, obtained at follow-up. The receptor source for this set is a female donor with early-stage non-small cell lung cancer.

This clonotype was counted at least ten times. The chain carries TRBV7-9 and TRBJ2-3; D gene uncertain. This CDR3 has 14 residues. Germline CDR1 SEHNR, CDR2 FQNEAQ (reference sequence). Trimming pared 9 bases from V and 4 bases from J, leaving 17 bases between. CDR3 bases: TGTGCCAGATCTGGACCGCGGTCAGCAGATACGCAGTATTTT. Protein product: CARSGPRSADTQYF. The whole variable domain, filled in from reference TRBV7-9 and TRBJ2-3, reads DTGVSQNPRHKITKRGQNVTFRCDPISEHNRLYWYRQTLGQGPEFLTYFQNEAQLEKSRLLSDRFSAERPKGSFSTLEIQRTEQGDSAMYLCARSGPRSADTQYFGPGTRLTVL.

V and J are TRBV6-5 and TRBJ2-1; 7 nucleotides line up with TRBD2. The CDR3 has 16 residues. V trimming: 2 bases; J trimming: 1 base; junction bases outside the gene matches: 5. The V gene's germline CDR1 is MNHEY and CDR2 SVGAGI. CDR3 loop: CASSYGGGYSYNEQFF. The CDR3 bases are TGTGCCAGCAGTTACGGCGGGGGTTATTCCTACAATGAGCAGTTCTTC.

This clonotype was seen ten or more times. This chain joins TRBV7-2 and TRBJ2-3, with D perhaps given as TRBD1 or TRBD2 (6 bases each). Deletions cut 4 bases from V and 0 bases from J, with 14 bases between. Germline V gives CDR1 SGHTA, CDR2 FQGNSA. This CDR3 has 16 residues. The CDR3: CASSSLGGQSTDTQYF. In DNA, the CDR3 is TGTGCCAGCAGCTCCCTCGGGGGCCAGAGCACAGATACGCAGTATTTT.

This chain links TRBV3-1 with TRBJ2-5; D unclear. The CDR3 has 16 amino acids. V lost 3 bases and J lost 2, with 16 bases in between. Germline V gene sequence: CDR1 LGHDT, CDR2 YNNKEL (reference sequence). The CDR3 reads CASSQTSSRWQETQYF. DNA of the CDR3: TGTGCCAGCAGCCAGACCTCGTCTAGGTGGCAAGAGACCCAGTACTTC.

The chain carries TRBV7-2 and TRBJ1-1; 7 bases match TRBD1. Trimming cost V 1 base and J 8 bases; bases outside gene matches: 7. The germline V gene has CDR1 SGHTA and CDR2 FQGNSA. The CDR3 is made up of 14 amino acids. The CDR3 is CASSLGGGDREAFF. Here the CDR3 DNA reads TGTGCCAGCAGCTTAGGGGGAGGGGACAGAGAAGCTTTCTTT.

The CDR3 protein is CSAPAGGGTDTQYF. The CDR3, as DNA: TGCAGTGCTCCCGCGGGGGGCGGCACAGATACGCAGTATTTT. This chain connects TRBV20-1 to TRBJ2-3, with 8 positions matching TRBD2. CDR3 length: 14 residues. CDR1 DFQATT and CDR2 SNEGSKA come from the germline V gene (reference sequence). Trimming removed 5 bases from V and 1 base from J; junction bases left unmatched: 5.

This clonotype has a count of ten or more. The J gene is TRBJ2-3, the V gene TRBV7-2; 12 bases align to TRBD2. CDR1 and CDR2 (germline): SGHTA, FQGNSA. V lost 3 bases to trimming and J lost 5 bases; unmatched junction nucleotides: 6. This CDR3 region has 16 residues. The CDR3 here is CASSFSSGGAGDTQYF. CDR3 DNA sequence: TGTGCCAGCAGCTTCTCTAGCGGGGGGGCGGGAGATACGCAGTATTTT.

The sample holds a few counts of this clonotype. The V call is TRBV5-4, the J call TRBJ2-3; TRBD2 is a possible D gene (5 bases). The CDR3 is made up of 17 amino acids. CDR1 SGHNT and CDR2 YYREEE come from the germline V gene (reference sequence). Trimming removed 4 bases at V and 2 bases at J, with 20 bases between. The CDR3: CASSPASRRGITDTQYF. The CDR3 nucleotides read TGTGCCAGCAGCCCCGCCTCCCGCCGGGGAATCACAGATACGCAGTATTTT.

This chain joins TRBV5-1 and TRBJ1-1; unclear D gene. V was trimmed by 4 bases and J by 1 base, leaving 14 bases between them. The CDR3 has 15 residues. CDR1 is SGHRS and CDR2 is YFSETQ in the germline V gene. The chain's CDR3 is CASSPGWSSNTEAFF. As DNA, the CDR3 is TGCGCCAGCAGCCCGGGGTGGAGTTCGAACACTGAAGCTTTCTTT.

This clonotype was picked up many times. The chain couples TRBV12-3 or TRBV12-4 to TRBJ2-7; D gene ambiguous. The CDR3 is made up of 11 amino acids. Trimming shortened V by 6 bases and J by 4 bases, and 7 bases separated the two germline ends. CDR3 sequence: CASSKGYEQYF. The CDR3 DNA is TGTGCCAGCAGCAAAGGATACGAGCAGTACTTC.

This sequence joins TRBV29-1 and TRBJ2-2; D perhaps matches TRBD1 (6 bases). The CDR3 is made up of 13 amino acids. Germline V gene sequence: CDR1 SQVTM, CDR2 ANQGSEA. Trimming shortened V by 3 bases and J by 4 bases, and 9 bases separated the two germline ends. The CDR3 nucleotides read TGCAGCGTTGAGGCCAGGGGCACCGGGGAGCTGTTTTTT. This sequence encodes CSVEARGTGELFF.

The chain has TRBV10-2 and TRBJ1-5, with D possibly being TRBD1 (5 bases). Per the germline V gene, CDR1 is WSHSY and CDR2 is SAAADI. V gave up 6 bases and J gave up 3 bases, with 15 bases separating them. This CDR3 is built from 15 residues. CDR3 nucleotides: TGCGCCAGCAGCCTACGGGGGGGAAACAATCAGCCCCAGCATTTT. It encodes CASSLRGGNNQPQHF.

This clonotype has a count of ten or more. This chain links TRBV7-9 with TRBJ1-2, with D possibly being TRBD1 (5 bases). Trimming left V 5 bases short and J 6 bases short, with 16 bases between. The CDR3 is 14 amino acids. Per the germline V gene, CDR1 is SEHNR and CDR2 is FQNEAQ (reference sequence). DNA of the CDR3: TGTGCCAGCAGCCCACCCGGTACAGGCCATGGCTACACCTTC. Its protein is CASSPPGTGHGYTF.

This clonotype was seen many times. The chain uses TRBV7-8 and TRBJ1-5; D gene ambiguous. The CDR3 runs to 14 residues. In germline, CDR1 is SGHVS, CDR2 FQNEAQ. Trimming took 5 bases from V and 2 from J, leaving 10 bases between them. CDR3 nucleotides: TGTGCCAGCAGCCGCGGTCTAGGCAATCAGCCCCAGCATTTT. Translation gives CASSRGLGNQPQHF.

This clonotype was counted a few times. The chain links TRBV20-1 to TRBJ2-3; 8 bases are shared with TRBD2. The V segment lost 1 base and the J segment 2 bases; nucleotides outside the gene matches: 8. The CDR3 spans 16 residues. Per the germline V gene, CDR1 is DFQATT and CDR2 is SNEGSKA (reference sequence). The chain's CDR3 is CSARGERGKHTDTQYF. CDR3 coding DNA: TGCAGTGCTAGAGGAGAGCGGGGGAAGCACACAGATACGCAGTATTTT.

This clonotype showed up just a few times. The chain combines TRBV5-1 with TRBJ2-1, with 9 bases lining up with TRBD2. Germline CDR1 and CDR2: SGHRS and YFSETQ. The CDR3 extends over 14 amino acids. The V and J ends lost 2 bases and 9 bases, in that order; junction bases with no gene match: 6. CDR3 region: CASSFTAGGREQFF. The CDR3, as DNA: TGCGCCAGCAGCTTTACAGCGGGGGGTCGTGAGCAGTTCTTC.

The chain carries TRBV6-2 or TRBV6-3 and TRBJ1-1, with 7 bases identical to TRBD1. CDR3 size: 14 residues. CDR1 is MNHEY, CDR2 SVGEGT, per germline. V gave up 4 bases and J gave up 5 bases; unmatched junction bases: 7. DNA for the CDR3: TGTGCCAGCAGTTCCCAGGGGGGAAGTACTGAAGCTTTCTTT. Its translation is CASSSQGGSTEAFF.

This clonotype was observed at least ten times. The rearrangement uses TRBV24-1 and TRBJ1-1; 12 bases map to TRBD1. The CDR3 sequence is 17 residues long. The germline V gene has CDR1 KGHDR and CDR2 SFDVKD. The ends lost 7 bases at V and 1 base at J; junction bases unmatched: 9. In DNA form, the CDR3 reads TGTGCCACCAGGTCCGAGGGACAGGGGGCAGAGAACACTGAAGCTTTCTTT. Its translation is CATRSEGQGAENTEAFF.

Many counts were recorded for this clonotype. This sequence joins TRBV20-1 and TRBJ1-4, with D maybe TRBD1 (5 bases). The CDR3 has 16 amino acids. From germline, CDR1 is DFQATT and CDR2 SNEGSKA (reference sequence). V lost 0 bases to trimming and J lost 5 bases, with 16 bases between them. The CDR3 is CSARDGRGTVNEKLFF. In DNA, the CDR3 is TGCAGTGCTAGAGATGGTCGCGGGACCGTGAATGAAAAACTGTTTTTT.

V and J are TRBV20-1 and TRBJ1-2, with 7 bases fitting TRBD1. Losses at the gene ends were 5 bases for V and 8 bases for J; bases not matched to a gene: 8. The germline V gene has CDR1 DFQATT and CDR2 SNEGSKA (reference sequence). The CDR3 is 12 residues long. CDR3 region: CSAQGDRKGYTF. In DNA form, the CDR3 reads TGCAGTGCTCAGGGGGATCGGAAGGGCTACACCTTC.

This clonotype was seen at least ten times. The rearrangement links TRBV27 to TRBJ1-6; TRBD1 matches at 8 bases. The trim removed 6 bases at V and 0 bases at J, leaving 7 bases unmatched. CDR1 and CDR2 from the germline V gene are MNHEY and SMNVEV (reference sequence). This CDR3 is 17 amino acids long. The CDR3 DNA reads TGTGCCAGCAGCCCCGGACAGGGTAGCTCCTATAATTCACCCCTCCACTTT. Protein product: CASSPGQGSSYNSPLHF.

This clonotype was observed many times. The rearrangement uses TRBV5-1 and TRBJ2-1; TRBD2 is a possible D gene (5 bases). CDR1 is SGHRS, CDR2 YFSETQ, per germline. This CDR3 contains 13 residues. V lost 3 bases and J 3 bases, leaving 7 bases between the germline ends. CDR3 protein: CASSSGFYNEQFF. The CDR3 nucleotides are TGCGCCAGCAGCTCGGGGTTCTACAATGAGCAGTTCTTC.

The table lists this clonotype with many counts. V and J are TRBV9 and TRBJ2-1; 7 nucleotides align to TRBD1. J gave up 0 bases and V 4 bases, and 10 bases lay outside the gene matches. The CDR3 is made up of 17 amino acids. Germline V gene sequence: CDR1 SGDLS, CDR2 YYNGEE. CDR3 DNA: TGTGCCAGCAGCCCATGGACAGGCTGGCCCTCCTACAATGAGCAGTTCTTC. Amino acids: CASSPWTGWPSYNEQFF.

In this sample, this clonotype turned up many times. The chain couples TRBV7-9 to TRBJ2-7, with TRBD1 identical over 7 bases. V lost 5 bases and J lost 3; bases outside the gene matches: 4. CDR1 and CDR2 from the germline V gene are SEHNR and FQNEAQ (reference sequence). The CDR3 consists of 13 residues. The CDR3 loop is CASSPSGGYEQYF. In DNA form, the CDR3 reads TGTGCCAGCAGCCCGTCAGGGGGCTACGAGCAGTACTTC.

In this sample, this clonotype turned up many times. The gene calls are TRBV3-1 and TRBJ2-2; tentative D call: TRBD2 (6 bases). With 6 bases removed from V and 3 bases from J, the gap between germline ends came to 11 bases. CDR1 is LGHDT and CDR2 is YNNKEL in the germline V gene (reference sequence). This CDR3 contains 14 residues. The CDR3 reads CASRTGTYTGELFF. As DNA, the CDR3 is TGTGCCAGCAGAACCGGGACTTACACCGGGGAGCTGTTTTTT. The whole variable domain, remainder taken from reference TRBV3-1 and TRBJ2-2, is DTAVSQTPKYLVTQMGNDKSIKCEQNLGHDTMYWYKQDSKKFLKIMFSYNNKELIINETVPNRFSPKSPDKAHLNLHINSLELGDSAVYFCASRTGTYTGELFFGEGSRLTVL.

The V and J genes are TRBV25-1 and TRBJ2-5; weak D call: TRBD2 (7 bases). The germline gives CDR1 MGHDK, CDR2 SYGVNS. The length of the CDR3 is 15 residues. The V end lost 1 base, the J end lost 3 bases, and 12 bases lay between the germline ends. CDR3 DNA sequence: TGTGCCAGCAGTGAATTGCGGGGGCACGAAGAGACCCAGTACTTC. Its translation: CASSELRGHEETQYF.